One sample yielded the 29 T cell receptor beta chains listed below, sequenced in a study of shared clonotypes between healthy human individuals. CD45RO-negative cells were positively selected for CCR7, leaving out terminally differentiated effector memory CD45RA+ cells. Here immunoSEQ multiplex PCR was the method, and the copy in TCRdb shows in-frame clones only, minus some. There are millions of clones in the sample; 85% to 95% occur only once, and roughly 1% lies in the top ten. The sample taken for sequencing was naive CD8+ T cells sorted from blood. These receptor sequences come from a man aged 18-30 years in good health.

The chain is built from TRBV28 and TRBJ2-7; 9 nucleotides agree with TRBD1. The CDR3 is 15 amino acids. J gave up 1 base and V 3 bases, and 4 bases lay outside the gene matches. Germline lookup yields CDR1 MDHEN and CDR2 SYDVKM. The CDR3 sequence: CASSFFGTGSYEQYF. CDR3 bases: TGTGCCAGCAGTTTCTTCGGGACAGGGTCCTACGAGCAGTACTTC.

The V and J genes are TRBV25-1 and TRBJ2-2, with unresolved D. The CDR3 contains 16 residues. The V gene lost 1 base and the J gene lost 4 bases, with 13 bases spanning the gap. Germline assignment: CDR1 MGHDK and CDR2 SYGVNS. As DNA, the CDR3 is TGTGCCAGCAGTGAATTCGACTCGGAAGGCACCGGGGAGCTGTTTTTT. Its protein is CASSEFDSEGTGELFF.

The chain is built from TRBV19 and TRBJ1-3, with D maybe TRBD1 (5 bases). This CDR3 comprises 13 residues. Germline CDR1 reads LNHDA; CDR2 reads SQIVND (reference sequence). V lost 5 bases, J lost 7 bases, and 12 bases lay in between. CDR3: CASSLTDFNTIYF. The CDR3 bases are TGTGCCAGTAGTTTGACAGATTTCAACACCATATATTTT. The whole variable domain, remainder taken from reference TRBV19 and TRBJ1-3, is DGGITQSPKYLFRKEGQNVTLSCEQNLNHDAMYWYRQDPGQGLRLIYYSQIVNDFQKGDIAEGYSVSREKKESFPLTVTSAQKNPTAFYLCASSLTDFNTIYFGEGSWLTVV.

The chain combines TRBV4-1 with TRBJ1-1; 9 bases are shared with TRBD1. This CDR3 spans 16 amino acids. J gave up 5 bases and V 1 base, and 8 bases lay outside the gene matches. From germline, CDR1 is MGHRA and CDR2 YSYEKL. CDR3 protein: CASSQVAQGAGTEAFF. DNA of the CDR3: TGCGCCAGCAGCCAAGTTGCACAGGGGGCTGGGACTGAAGCTTTCTTT.

This clone has a single count. This chain joins TRBV12-5 and TRBJ2-7, with unresolved D. This CDR3 has 11 amino acids. V lost 5 bases to trimming and J lost 3 bases, with 5 bases between them. Germline V gene data show CDR1 as LGHNT and CDR2 as FRNRAP. The CDR3 reads CASGPLYEQYF. The CDR3 region has the DNA TGTGCTAGTGGTCCTCTCTACGAGCAGTACTTC. Combining the CDR3 with reference TRBV12-5 and TRBJ2-7 gives the whole variable domain DARVTQTPRHKVTEMGQEVTMRCQPILGHNTVFWYRQTMMQGLELLAYFRNRAPLDDSGMPKDRFSAEMPDATLATLKIQPSEPRDSAVYFCASGPLYEQYFGPGTRLTVT.

This clone was seen just once. The chain combines TRBV7-9 with TRBJ2-7, with D maybe TRBD2 (5 bases). This CDR3 is built from 11 residues. Germline V gene data show CDR1 as SEHNR and CDR2 as FQNEAQ (reference sequence). Deletions cut 1 base from V and 9 bases from J, with 7 bases between. CDR3 loop: CASSLDSGQYF. The CDR3 DNA follows: TGTGCCAGCAGCTTAGACAGCGGGCAGTACTTC.

This sequence joins TRBV30 and TRBJ1-3; D not certain. The germline V gene has CDR1 GTSNPN and CDR2 SVGIG (reference sequence). CDR3 length equals 13 residues. Trimming took 4 bases from V and 4 from J, leaving 11 bases between them. This CDR3 is CAWTHGGGNTIYF. The CDR3 bases are TGTGCCTGGACTCACGGAGGGGGAAACACCATATATTTT.

This clone was detected a few times. The rearrangement links TRBV5-4 to TRBJ2-3, with TRBD2 as a possible D gene (5 bases). Trimming shortened V by 1 base and J by 4 bases, and 10 bases separated the two germline ends. Germline V gene lookup returns CDR1 SGHNT and CDR2 YYREEE (reference sequence). CDR3 size: 14 residues. CDR3 loop: CASSLRGKADTQYF. The CDR3 DNA reads TGTGCCAGCAGCTTGCGGGGTAAGGCAGATACGCAGTATTTT.

The chain has TRBV29-1 and TRBJ2-7, with a possible D match to TRBD2 (6 bases). The CDR3 has 14 residues. V lost 8 bases to trimming and J lost 2 bases, with 19 bases between them. Germline CDR1 SQVTM, CDR2 ANQGSEA. CDR3 sequence: CSSRGLRGPYEQYF. In DNA, the CDR3 is TGCAGCTCCCGGGGTTTGCGGGGCCCCTACGAGCAGTACTTC.

This clone was picked up a small number of times. V gene TRBV5-6 combines with J gene TRBJ2-7, with no clear D. The length of the CDR3 is 11 residues. Per the germline V gene, CDR1 is SGHDT and CDR2 is YYEEEE. Trimming shortened V by 3 bases and J by 4 bases, and 5 bases separated the two germline ends. This CDR3 reads CASSWMYEQYF. The CDR3 DNA is TGTGCCAGCAGCTGGATGTACGAGCAGTACTTC.

The chain is built from TRBV7-6 and TRBJ2-5; 9 bases fit TRBD2. V gave up 5 bases and J gave up 5 bases; unmatched junction bases: 18. CDR1 and CDR2 from the germline V gene are SGHVS and FNYEAQ. The CDR3 covers 18 residues. CDR3 amino acids: CASSQDPLAGPMGETQYF. DNA of the CDR3: TGTGCCAGCAGCCAAGACCCTCTAGCGGGACCAATGGGGGAGACCCAGTACTTC.

The V gene is TRBV15, the J gene TRBJ1-6; no clear D gene. V was pared by 0 bases and J by 9 bases, with 6 bases between. The germline V gene has CDR1 LNHNV and CDR2 YYDKDF (reference sequence). This CDR3 is built from 13 residues. The CDR3 spells CATSRDDGSPLHF. CDR3 bases: TGTGCCACCAGCAGAGATGATGGTTCACCCCTCCACTTT.

V usage is TRBV7-3 and J usage is TRBJ2-7; perhaps TRBD2 as D (6 bases). The V gene's germline CDR1 is SGHTA and CDR2 FQGTGA. The germline V and J ends were trimmed by 3 bases and 0 bases, with 21 bases remaining between them. The CDR3 length is 18 residues. The CDR3 DNA reads as TGTGCCAGCAGCTTCCCAGTTGTTGGGACCGGGAGCTCCTACGAGCAGTACTTC. It yields the protein CASSFPVVGTGSSYEQYF.

The gene calls are TRBV30 and TRBJ2-1, with TRBD2 matching over 11 bases. CDR1 is GTSNPN and CDR2 is SVGIG in the germline V gene (reference sequence). The CDR3 is 18 amino acids. V lost 0 bases and J lost 3; bases outside the gene matches: 10. CDR3 residues: CAWSVTGSGGAIYNEQFF. CDR3 sequence (DNA): TGTGCCTGGAGTGTAACGGGTAGCGGGGGGGCCATCTACAATGAGCAGTTCTTC.

This clone was seen a single time. CDR3 in amino acids: CATQEGDTQYF. The CDR3 DNA is TGTGCCACCCAAGAAGGAGATACGCAGTATTTT. V and J are TRBV9 and TRBJ2-3; unclear D gene. The germline V gene encodes CDR1 SGDLS and CDR2 YYNGEE. Trimming took off 9 bases at V and 5 bases at J, with 10 bases between the two ends. The length of the CDR3 is 11 residues.

The chain joins TRBV27 to TRBJ1-6; D ambiguous. CDR1 is MNHEY and CDR2 is SMNVEV in the germline V gene (reference sequence). The CDR3 spans 12 residues. The V end was cut by 10 bases, the J end by 4 bases, with 8 bases between. The CDR3 here is CATRDYNSPLHF. The CDR3, as DNA: TGTGCCACTCGAGATTATAATTCACCCCTCCACTTT.

The chain has TRBV27 and TRBJ1-2, with D possibly matching TRBD1 (5 bases). There are 15 residues in the CDR3. The ends were cut back, 4 bases at V and 0 bases at J, with 12 bases in the middle. Germline V gene data show CDR1 as MNHEY and CDR2 as SMNVEV (reference sequence). CDR3 DNA: TGTGCCAGCAGTTCCCAAAGACAGACTAACTATGGCTACACCTTC. It translates to CASSSQRQTNYGYTF.

The chain employs TRBV29-1 and TRBJ2-7; 10 bases are shared with TRBD1. CDR3 size: 16 residues. Germline CDR1 is SQVTM and CDR2 is ANQGSEA. The ends lost 2 bases at V and 2 bases at J; junction bases unmatched: 9. The chain's CDR3 is CSVELSDRGHTYEQYF. The CDR3 DNA reads TGCAGCGTTGAATTATCCGACAGGGGGCATACCTACGAGCAGTACTTC.

For the CDR3, the DNA is TGTGCCAGCAGCTTAGTCGGGACTAGCATCTCCTACGAGCAGTACTTC. This translates into CASSLVGTSISYEQYF. The V and J genes are TRBV7-9 and TRBJ2-7; 9 bases are a match to TRBD2. Germline CDR1 is SEHNR and CDR2 is FQNEAQ (reference sequence). Trimming cost V 1 base and J 0 bases; bases outside gene matches: 4. This CDR3 region has 16 residues.

This chain joins TRBV4-3 and TRBJ2-5; TRBD1 agrees at 11 bases. CDR1 is LGHNA and CDR2 is YSLEER in the germline V gene. The CDR3 loop spans 16 amino acids. The ends lost 4 bases at V and 4 bases at J; junction bases unmatched: 8. The CDR3 protein is CASSPSLGTGGETQYF. CDR3 bases: TGCGCCAGCAGCCCGTCACTTGGGACAGGGGGAGAGACCCAGTACTTC.

V is TRBV6-5 and J is TRBJ1-4; no clear D. Looked up from germline, CDR1 is MNHEY and CDR2 is SVGAGI. V shed 6 bases and J shed 8 bases, with 10 bases lying between them. This CDR3 is 12 amino acids long. CDR3 bases: TGTGCCAGCAGCAGCCTGGGGGAAAAACTGTTTTTT. Translation: CASSSLGEKLFF.

This sequence joins TRBV4-1 and TRBJ1-4; weak D call: TRBD1 (5 bases). Per the germline V gene, CDR1 is MGHRA and CDR2 is YSYEKL. There are 17 residues in the CDR3. V was clipped by 3 bases and J by 0 bases, with 14 bases between them. The CDR3 bases are TGCGCCAGCAGCCACCCCAGGGAGGGAACAACTAATGAAAAACTGTTTTTT. It encodes CASSHPREGTTNEKLFF.

On this clone: Other DNA sequences within the sample encode an identical CDR3. CDR3: CASSLLANEKLFF. The CDR3 region has the DNA TGTGCCAGCAGCTTGTTAGCCAATGAAAAACTGTTTTTT. This chain links TRBV5-6 with TRBJ1-4; D gene unclear. Germline values: CDR1 SGHDT, CDR2 YYEEEE. The V gene lost 1 base and the J gene lost 5 bases, with 6 bases spanning the gap. The CDR3 consists of 13 residues.

V gene TRBV4-3 combines with J gene TRBJ2-1; no clear D gene. From germline, CDR1 is LGHNA and CDR2 YSLEER. V dropped 0 bases and J dropped 2 bases, with 8 bases sitting between them. The CDR3 is 15 amino acids. The CDR3, as DNA: TGCGCCAGCAGCCAAGATCCGTGGGCCTACAATGAGCAGTTCTTC. This codes for CASSQDPWAYNEQFF.

The V gene is TRBV27, the J gene TRBJ1-4; D not certain. This CDR3 comprises 12 residues. Germline V gene data show CDR1 as MNHEY and CDR2 as SMNVEV (reference sequence). Trimming left V 2 bases short and J 7 bases short, with 5 bases between. For the CDR3, the DNA is TGTGCCAGCAGTTTAGCGGGTGAAAAACTGTTTTTT. It specifies CASSLAGEKLFF.

The gene calls are TRBV5-4 and TRBJ1-6, with D perhaps matching TRBD1 (5 bases). Trimming shortened V by 4 bases and J by 8 bases, and 19 bases separated the two germline ends. Germline values: CDR1 SGHNT, CDR2 YYREEE (reference sequence). The CDR3 sequence is 16 residues long. This CDR3 is CASSPDGGFADSPLHF. The CDR3 coding sequence is TGTGCCAGCAGCCCCGATGGGGGTTTTGCGGATTCACCCCTCCACTTT.

Note on this clone: Other DNA sequences from this sample encode an identical CDR3 as well. This chain connects TRBV4-3 to TRBJ2-2; D not certain. This CDR3 region has 14 residues. Germline-derived CDR1 and CDR2 are LGHNA and YSLEER. Trimming cost V 0 bases and J 6 bases, with 8 bases left between them. CDR3 nucleotide sequence: TGCGCCAGCAGCCAAGATAGGAGTTCCGGGGAGCTGTTTTTT. Protein: CASSQDRSSGELFF.

This chain connects TRBV6-1 to TRBJ1-2; 9 bases agree with TRBD1. CDR1 and CDR2 from the germline V gene are MNHNS and SASEGT. The CDR3 totals 12 residues. Trimming cost V 7 bases and J 6 bases; bases outside gene matches: 3. CDR3 loop: CASNRGPDGYTF. CDR3 DNA: TGTGCCAGCAACAGGGGGCCCGATGGCTACACCTTC.

The CDR3 DNA reads TGTGCCAGCAGCGTAGGGGTTAGGACAGGGGAGAACACCGGGGAGCTGTTTTTT. This encodes CASSVGVRTGENTGELFF. J is TRBJ2-2 and V is TRBV9; 9 bases fit TRBD1. The CDR3 loop spans 18 amino acids. Trimming cost V 0 bases and J 1 base; bases outside gene matches: 7. Germline V CDR1 and CDR2: SGDLS, YYNGEE.